These 8 T cell receptor beta chains share one sample of origin, sequenced in a study of Ad26.COV2.S vaccination and SARS-CoV-2 variants. TCRdb's copy holds only in-frame clones and misses some; the assay was immunoSEQ multiplex PCR. The sample includes roughly 380,000 clones, 70% to 90% seen only once; the top ten take roughly 3.1%. Documented treatment: approximately 18 received Ad26.COV2.S at low or high dose, single or two shots; about 5 received placebo; per-sample allocation not given. The investigators took samples on day 63 after the first vaccine or placebo injection. This specimen was peripheral blood, taken in a trial of Ad26.COV2.S vaccine versus placebo. The receptors originated from a person aged 18-60 years who received the Ad26.COV2.S COVID-19 vaccine or a placebo.

This clone occurred a few times. The chain couples TRBV7-9 to TRBJ1-1, with 10 positions matching TRBD1. The CDR3 sequence is 16 residues long. The germline V gene encodes CDR1 SEHNR and CDR2 FQNEAQ (reference sequence). Unmatched junction bases numbered 6, after V lost 5 bases and J lost 0 bases. The CDR3 DNA reads TGTGCCAGCAGCGGCCGGGACAGGGGAATGAACACTGAAGCTTTCTTT. Translation: CASSGRDRGMNTEAFF.

The chain recombines TRBV6-5 with TRBJ2-1; TRBD1 aligns across 8 bases. Losses at the gene ends were 6 bases for V and 7 bases for J; bases not matched to a gene: 5. CDR3 size: 13 residues. Germline CDR1 is MNHEY and CDR2 is SVGAGI. The CDR3 DNA sequence: TGTGCCAGCAGACGGACAGGGTGGAATGAGCAGTTCTTC. Translating it yields CASRRTGWNEQFF.

The rearrangement uses TRBV30 and TRBJ2-1; unclear D gene. The V end lost 0 bases, the J end lost 2 bases, and 5 bases lay between the germline ends. The CDR3 is 13 amino acids. Germline loops: CDR1 GTSNPN, CDR2 SVGIG (reference sequence). In nucleotides, the CDR3 is TGTGCCTGGAGTGTAGGCCCCTACAATGAGCAGTTCTTC. It encodes CAWSVGPYNEQFF.

This chain joins TRBV4-1 and TRBJ2-2; 12 nucleotides align to TRBD2. This CDR3 contains 16 residues. Trimming removed 4 bases from V and 5 bases from J; junction bases left unmatched: 5. In germline, CDR1 is MGHRA, CDR2 YSYEKL. This CDR3 reads CASSLPGLAGTGELFF. Here the CDR3 DNA reads TGCGCCAGCAGCCTTCCGGGACTAGCGGGTACCGGGGAGCTGTTTTTT.

V and J are TRBV28 and TRBJ2-3; 12 bases agree with TRBD2. This CDR3 has 14 residues. CDR1 is MDHEN and CDR2 is SYDVKM in the germline V gene. V trimming: 8 bases; J trimming: 2 bases; junction bases outside the gene matches: 2. CDR3 DNA sequence: TGTGCCAGCCGACTAGCGGGAGACACAGATACGCAGTATTTT. Protein product: CASRLAGDTDTQYF.

In DNA form, the CDR3 reads TGTGCCAGCAGCCAGATAATGGGGGGTCACACGACACCCCCAGATACGCAGTATTTT. Protein product: CASSQIMGGHTTPPDTQYF. The chain combines TRBV7-9 with TRBJ2-3; D is possibly TRBD2 (6 bases). This CDR3 is built from 19 residues. V was shortened by 5 bases and J by 4 bases, with 28 bases between the two germline ends. Germline assignment: CDR1 SEHNR and CDR2 FQNEAQ (reference sequence).

The CDR3 sequence: CASSLGGGGYGYEQYF. In nucleotides, the CDR3 is TGTGCCAGCAGCTTAGGTGGCGGTGGGTACGGCTACGAGCAGTACTTC. The rearrangement uses TRBV7-2 and TRBJ2-7; D is unclear. Germline V gene sequence: CDR1 SGHTA, CDR2 FQGNSA. The length of the CDR3 is 16 residues. The germline V and J ends were trimmed by 1 base and 3 bases, with 16 bases remaining between them.

Written as DNA, the CDR3 is TGTGCCACCAGTGGAGGGGCCGTGACCGGGGAGCTGTTTTTT. Translating it yields CATSGGAVTGELFF. The chain has TRBV24-1 and TRBJ2-2; either TRBD1 or TRBD2 may fit D (5 bases each). The germline CDR1 and CDR2 sequences are KGHDR and SFDVKD. This CDR3 spans 14 amino acids. Trimming left V 5 bases short and J 5 bases short, with 11 bases between.